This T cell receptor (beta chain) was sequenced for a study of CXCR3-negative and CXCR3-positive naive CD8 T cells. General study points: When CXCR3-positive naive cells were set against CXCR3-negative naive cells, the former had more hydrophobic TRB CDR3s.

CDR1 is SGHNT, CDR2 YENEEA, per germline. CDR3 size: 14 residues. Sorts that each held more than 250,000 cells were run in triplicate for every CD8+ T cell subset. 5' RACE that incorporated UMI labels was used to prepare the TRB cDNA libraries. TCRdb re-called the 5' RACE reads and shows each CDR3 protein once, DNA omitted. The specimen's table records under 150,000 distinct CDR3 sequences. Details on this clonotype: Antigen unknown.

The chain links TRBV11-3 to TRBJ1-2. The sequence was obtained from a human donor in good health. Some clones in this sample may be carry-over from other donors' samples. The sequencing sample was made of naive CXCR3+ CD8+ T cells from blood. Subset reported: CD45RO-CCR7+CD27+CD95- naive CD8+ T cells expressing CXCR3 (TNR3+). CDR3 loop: CASSAQTTNYGYTF.